These 15 T cell receptor beta chains share one sample of origin, sequenced in a study of T cells in tuberculosis. The repertoire was sequenced with immunoSEQ multiplex PCR; TCRdb's copy has only in-frame clones and lacks some. The sample lists about 49,000 clones; 90% to 95% were seen once. Indicated time point: new active TB diagnosis, blood taken before or within 7 days of starting treatment. Material: PBMCs, obtained at tuberculosis diagnosis. The receptors derive from an adult with tuberculosis.

This rearrangement joins TRBV5-8 to TRBJ1-2, with 10 positions matching TRBD1. V lost 0 bases, J lost 7 bases, and 3 bases stayed unmatched. CDR3 length equals 14 residues. Germline values: CDR1 SGHTS, CDR2 YDEGEE. CDR3 amino acids: CASSLAWDRGGYTF. The CDR3, as DNA: TGTGCCAGCAGCTTGGCGTGGGACAGGGGTGGCTACACCTTC.

The gene calls are TRBV9 and TRBJ2-3; 13 positions agree with TRBD2. Trimming at V came to 4 bases and at J to 10 bases, leaving 6 bases not matched to a gene. CDR3 length: 14 residues. CDR1 is SGDLS, CDR2 YYNGEE, per germline. DNA for the CDR3: TGTGCCAGCAGCTCCGGACTAGCGGGAGTTGCGCAGTATTTT. Translation gives CASSSGLAGVAQYF.

The gene calls are TRBV7-2 and TRBJ2-5; 8 bases line up with TRBD1. The V segment lost 6 bases and the J segment 6 bases; nucleotides outside the gene matches: 12. The CDR3 is 15 residues long. CDR1 is SGHTA and CDR2 is FQGNSA in the germline V gene. CDR3 region: CASSSGQGARKTQYF. In DNA, the CDR3 is TGTGCCAGCAGTTCCGGACAGGGAGCTCGAAAGACCCAGTACTTC.

This clone came up once. The CDR3 region has the DNA TGTGCCAGCAGCAAAGACAGTTTCCAAGAGACCCAGTACTTC. Translated, it gives CASSKDSFQETQYF. The J gene is TRBJ2-5, the V gene TRBV5-6; D is perhaps TRBD1 (5 bases). CDR1 and CDR2 from the germline V gene are SGHDT and YYEEEE. This CDR3 has 14 amino acids. The ends were cut back, 4 bases at V and 1 base at J, with 11 bases in the middle.

The chain recombines TRBV2 with TRBJ2-6; D is possibly TRBD2 (6 bases). Looked up from germline, CDR1 is SNHLY and CDR2 is FYNNEI. The CDR3 spans 17 residues. V was shortened by 8 bases and J by 0 bases, with 17 bases between the two germline ends. CDR3 coding DNA: TGTGCCAGCGTCTCGCGGGGTCCCAGCTCTGGGGCCAACGTCCTGACTTTC. Translating gives CASVSRGPSSGANVLTF.

This clone was found once. The gene calls are TRBV19 and TRBJ1-6; 8 positions match TRBD1. The CDR3 has 16 residues. CDR1 is LNHDA, CDR2 SQIVND, per germline (reference sequence). V lost 9 bases to trimming and J lost 5 bases; unmatched junction nucleotides: 12. CDR3 residues: CARRGCGTGDNSPLHF. In DNA form, the CDR3 reads TGTGCCAGGAGGGGATGCGGGACAGGCGATAATTCACCCCTCCACTTT.

DNA of the CDR3: TGTGCCAGCAGCTTGGGCGGGACAGGGGGTTACACCGGGGAGCTGTTTTTT. Residues: CASSLGGTGGYTGELFF. The V call is TRBV5-6, the J call TRBJ2-2, with TRBD1 identical over 11 bases. The CDR3 is 17 amino acids. The V gene's germline CDR1 is SGHDT and CDR2 YYEEEE. V lost 0 bases to trimming and J lost 3 bases; unmatched junction nucleotides: 4.

V and J are TRBV5-1 and TRBJ1-2; 7 bases fit TRBD1. Germline-derived CDR1 and CDR2 are SGHRS and YFSETQ. Trimming cost V 4 bases and J 7 bases; bases outside gene matches: 13. This CDR3 contains 15 residues. CDR3 DNA: TGCGCCAGCAGCCCCGGGGACAGCGCAGGACGTGGCTACACCTTC. Residues: CASSPGDSAGRGYTF. Drawing the rest from reference TRBV5-1 and TRBJ1-2, the complete variable domain is KAGVTQTPRYLIKTRGQQVTLSCSPISGHRSVSWYQQTPGQGLQFLFEYFSETQRNKGNFPGRFSGRQFSNSRSEMNVSTLELGDSALYLCASSPGDSAGRGYTFGSGTRLTVV.

This chain links TRBV19 with TRBJ2-3; maybe TRBD2 (5 bases). The ends were cut back, 5 bases at V and 3 bases at J, with 18 bases in the middle. This CDR3 region has 16 residues. Germline V gene sequence: CDR1 LNHDA, CDR2 SQIVND (reference sequence). Here the CDR3 reads CASSPIKLVWTDTQYF. CDR3 coding DNA: TGTGCCAGTAGTCCCATTAAACTAGTCTGGACAGATACGCAGTATTTT.

The gene calls are TRBV30 and TRBJ1-1; 10 nucleotides line up with TRBD1. Trimming at V came to 2 bases and at J to 4 bases, leaving 4 bases not matched to a gene. Germline assignment: CDR1 GTSNPN and CDR2 SVGIG (reference sequence). This CDR3 comprises 14 residues. The CDR3 spells CAWSKDRGITEAFF. In DNA form, the CDR3 reads TGTGCCTGGAGTAAGGACAGGGGGATCACTGAAGCTTTCTTT.

The chain joins TRBV30 to TRBJ1-4; D possibly corresponds to TRBD1 (6 bases). The V and J ends lost 4 bases and 7 bases respectively, with 16 bases between them. This CDR3 is 14 amino acids long. Germline values: CDR1 GTSNPN, CDR2 SVGIG (reference sequence). The CDR3 protein is CAWKQGPGSEKLFF. CDR3 coding DNA: TGTGCCTGGAAACAGGGTCCCGGTAGTGAAAAACTGTTTTTT.

The V and J genes are TRBV4-2 and TRBJ2-3; 7 bases line up with TRBD2. Germline V gene lookup returns CDR1 LGHNA and CDR2 YNFKEQ. V was pared by 1 base and J by 1 base, with 5 bases of the junction left unmatched. The CDR3 runs 16 residues. The CDR3 spells CASSQVGREGTDTQYF. The CDR3 region has the DNA TGTGCCAGCAGCCAAGTAGGTCGGGAGGGCACAGATACGCAGTATTTT.

The chain links TRBV4-3 to TRBJ1-3; no reliable D call. CDR1 LGHNA and CDR2 YSLEER come from the germline V gene. V was clipped by 0 bases and J by 1 base, with 13 bases between them. The CDR3 sequence is 17 residues long. The CDR3: CASSQEGIAVSGNTIYF. The CDR3 nucleotides read TGCGCCAGCAGCCAAGAGGGAATAGCGGTTTCTGGAAACACCATATATTTT.

V usage is TRBV7-6 and J usage is TRBJ2-3; possible D gene TRBD1, 5 bases. The CDR3 spans 15 residues. From germline, CDR1 is SGHVS and CDR2 FNYEAQ. With 5 bases removed from V and 6 bases from J, the gap between germline ends came to 18 bases. In DNA form, the CDR3 reads TGTGCCAGCAGCCCCAGGGTTTTAGAAAGGGATACGCAGTATTTT. Its translation is CASSPRVLERDTQYF.

The V gene is TRBV30, the J gene TRBJ2-3; TRBD2 matches at 8 bases. Trimming took 0 bases from V and 1 from J; bases not matched to a gene: 9. The CDR3 runs to 17 residues. Germline V CDR1 and CDR2: GTSNPN, SVGIG (reference sequence). CDR3 sequence reads: CAWSVLPPGLGTDTQYF. CDR3 bases: TGTGCCTGGAGTGTACTCCCCCCGGGACTAGGCACAGATACGCAGTATTTT.